The 18 T cell receptor beta chains below all came from one sample that was sequenced in a study of post-analysis software for immune sequencing data. Whole-study findings and limits: Controls had lower frequencies than patients of roughly five TRBV segments, which included TRBV5-6, TRBV5-1 and TRBV20-1.

Unique molecular identifiers were carried by the TCR beta cDNA libraries. A single record per CDR3 protein comes from TCRdb applying MiXCR to the PCR reads. There are about half a million distinct CDR3 sequences in the sample; roughly 45% occur only once, and about 12% lies in the top ten. These receptors are not linked to any known antigen. The sample was blood. These receptors came from a girl aged 10-17 years with multiple sclerosis.

The gene calls are TRBV5-5 and TRBJ1-2; D is ambiguous. Trimming pared 0 bases from V and 4 bases from J, leaving 7 bases between. Germline lookup yields CDR1 SGHKS and CDR2 YYEKEE (reference sequence). The CDR3 covers 13 residues. The CDR3 protein is CASSLEQIYGYTF. CDR3 sequence (DNA): TGTGCCAGCAGCTTGGAACAGATCTATGGCTACACCTTC. The whole variable domain, filled in from reference TRBV5-5 and TRBJ1-2, reads DAGVTQSPTHLIKTRGQQVTLRCSPISGHKSVSWYQQVLGQGPQFIFQYYEKEERGRGNFPDRFSARQFPNYSSELNVNALLLGDSALYLCASSLEQIYGYTFGSGTRLTVV.

This rearrangement joins TRBV2 to TRBJ1-2, with a tentative D call TRBD1 (5 bases). Trimming took off 4 bases at V and 7 bases at J, with 13 bases between the two ends. This CDR3 has 13 residues. From germline, CDR1 is SNHLY and CDR2 FYNNEI. CDR3 loop: CASSVGSGPGYTF. The CDR3 DNA sequence: TGTGCCAGCAGTGTGGGTTCGGGACCTGGCTACACCTTC.

V usage is TRBV7-9 and J usage is TRBJ1-2; D gene ambiguous. Germline CDR1 is SEHNR and CDR2 is FQNEAQ (reference sequence). The CDR3 totals 14 residues. V gave up 1 base and J gave up 8 bases, with 14 bases separating them. The CDR3 region is CASSLVIPTDGYTF. The CDR3 nucleotides are TGTGCCAGCAGCTTAGTGATCCCGACCGACGGCTACACCTTC.

This clonotype was picked up a small number of times. The chain joins TRBV20-1 to TRBJ2-1, with D hard to call. Germline loops: CDR1 DFQATT, CDR2 SNEGSKA (reference sequence). The V and J ends lost 3 bases and 0 bases respectively, with 9 bases between them. The CDR3 extends over 14 amino acids. The CDR3 loop is CSARGPSSYNEQFF. CDR3 coding DNA: TGCAGTGCTAGGGGCCCGAGCTCCTACAATGAGCAGTTCTTC.

The chain carries TRBV18 and TRBJ2-5, with D uncertain. Per the germline V gene, CDR1 is KGHSH and CDR2 is LQKENI. This CDR3 region has 13 residues. V was shortened by 0 bases and J by 5 bases, with 7 bases between the two germline ends. The CDR3, as DNA: TGTGCCAGCTCACCACCCCCTGGGGAGACCCAGTACTTC. Protein product: CASSPPPGETQYF.

This clonotype was seen a few times. V usage is TRBV11-2 and J usage is TRBJ2-4, with 12 bases matching TRBD1. The DNA end is more similar to TRBJ2-7, so the J call may be wrong. The germline V gene has CDR1 SGHAT and CDR2 FQNNGV. The CDR3 has 15 residues. The CDR3 DNA is TGTGCCAGCAGCCCCGGGACAGGGGGCGGTTACGAGCAGTACTTC. Translated, it gives CASSPGTGGGYEQYF.

This sequence joins TRBV4-3 and TRBJ2-3, with 11 bases identical to TRBD2. The CDR3 covers 17 residues. CDR1 is LGHNA, CDR2 YSLEER, per germline. Unmatched junction bases numbered 7, after V lost 0 bases and J lost 5 bases. This chain's CDR3 is CASSQDGLAGGGDTQYF. CDR3 in DNA: TGCGCCAGCAGCCAAGATGGGCTAGCGGGAGGCGGAGATACGCAGTATTTT.

In its sample, this clonotype was seen once. The rearrangement joins TRBV27 to TRBJ2-1, with D perhaps matching TRBD1 (5 bases). Germline V lookup: CDR1 MNHEY, CDR2 SMNVEV (reference sequence). V was cut by 3 bases and J by 4 bases, with 16 bases left in between. This CDR3 contains 16 residues. The DNA of the CDR3 is TGTGCCAGCAGTTTCGTTCAGGGCTCCGTATACAATGAGCAGTTCTTC. Amino acid sequence: CASSFVQGSVYNEQFF.

This clonotype was seen once. The conserved phenylalanine or tryptophan is not found at the CDR3 terminus, so this likely reflects a read error. This chain connects TRBV5-1 to TRBJ2-3; 13 bases are shared with TRBD2. CDR1 is SGHRS and CDR2 is YFSETQ in the germline V gene. There are 18 residues in the CDR3. With V trimmed by 0 bases and J by 3 bases, 7 bases remained unmatched. The CDR3 DNA reads as TGCGCCAGCAGCTTGGAAACCGGGACTAGCGGGAAGACAGATACGCAGTATCTT. Amino acid sequence: CASSLETGTSGKTDTQYL.

V and J are TRBV12-3 or TRBV12-4 and TRBJ2-2, with D perhaps matching TRBD1 or TRBD2 (5 bases each). Deletions cut 5 bases from V and 8 bases from J, with 18 bases between. The CDR3 length is 15 residues. The CDR3 reads CASSPPGSWGGELFF. CDR3 coding DNA: TGTGCCAGCAGTCCCCCGGGTAGCTGGGGGGGGGAGCTGTTTTTT.

This clonotype has a handful of counts. The V gene is TRBV28, the J gene TRBJ2-5, with 13 bases aligning to TRBD2. The CDR3 has 17 amino acids. The trim removed 6 bases at V and 1 base at J, leaving 8 bases unmatched. CDR1 and CDR2 from the germline V gene are MDHEN and SYDVKM. CDR3 nucleotides: TGTGCCAGCAGCCCCGGACTAGCGGGAGAAAGCCAAGAGACCCAGTACTTC. It encodes CASSPGLAGESQETQYF.

This clonotype appeared a few times. This rearrangement joins TRBV5-6 to TRBJ1-1; D unclear. Germline assignment: CDR1 SGHDT and CDR2 YYEEEE. Between the trimmed V and J ends, which lost 0 bases and 4 bases, there was a span of 4 bases. The CDR3 runs 12 residues. The CDR3 DNA reads TGTGCCAGCAGCTTGGGGACCACTGAAGCTTTCTTT. Residues: CASSLGTTEAFF.

The chain employs TRBV28 and TRBJ2-3; D unresolved. V lost 6 bases, J lost 2 bases, and 12 bases lay in between. Germline loops: CDR1 MDHEN, CDR2 SYDVKM. The CDR3 covers 14 residues. The CDR3 region is CASSRIGFTDTQYF. CDR3 DNA: TGTGCCAGCAGCCGGATTGGTTTCACAGATACGCAGTATTTT.

The V gene is TRBV7-2, the J gene TRBJ2-2; no reliable D call. Germline values: CDR1 SGHTA, CDR2 FQGNSA. The CDR3 runs to 15 residues. Trimming pared 0 bases from V and 4 bases from J, leaving 9 bases between. The DNA of the CDR3 is TGTGCCAGCAGCTTAGCGTTATACACCACCGGGGAGCTGTTTTTT. Amino acid sequence: CASSLALYTTGELFF.

This chain links TRBV6-5 with TRBJ2-3; D call uncertain. Germline V gives CDR1 MNHEY, CDR2 SVGAGI. The CDR3 has 15 amino acids. The V and J ends lost 3 bases and 2 bases respectively, with 12 bases between them. CDR3 DNA: TGTGCCAGCAGTTATACTGTTTGGGTCACAGATACGCAGTATTTT. Encoded protein: CASSYTVWVTDTQYF.

The chain carries TRBV25-1 and TRBJ1-4; 8 positions match TRBD1. J was trimmed by 0 bases and V by 3 bases; bases with no gene match: 6. CDR1 and CDR2 from the germline V gene are MGHDK and SYGVNS. This CDR3 spans 17 amino acids. In DNA, the CDR3 is TGTGCCAGCAGTGACCTGGACAGGGATGCAACTAATGAAAAACTGTTTTTT. Translated, it gives CASSDLDRDATNEKLFF.

This chain joins TRBV6-4 and TRBJ2-5; D possibly corresponds to TRBD1 (6 bases). CDR3 length: 16 residues. V was pared by 2 bases and J by 12 bases, with 25 bases between. In germline, CDR1 is MRHNA, CDR2 SNTAGT. The DNA for the CDR3 is TGTGCCAGCAGTGACGATCCGGAGGATCGAGGGGGAATAAAGTACTTC. Amino acid sequence: CASSDDPEDRGGIKYF.

The genes are TRBV7-9 and TRBJ2-1; 12 bases are shared with TRBD2. This CDR3 is built from 16 residues. The ends lost 5 bases at V and 6 bases at J; junction bases unmatched: 8. Germline CDR1 and CDR2: SEHNR and FQNEAQ (reference sequence). The DNA of the CDR3 is TGTGCCAGCAGCCCTAGGACTAGCGGGGCCCCCAATGAGCAGTTCTTC. Protein product: CASSPRTSGAPNEQFF.